The source of this T cell receptor (beta chain) is a study of cytotoxic CD8 clonotypes in ibrutinib-treated CLL. This table comes from immunoSEQ multiplex PCR, and its TCRdb copy is limited to in-frame clones, with some not included. The sample consists of around 310,000 clones, approximately 80% of them appearing once. Germline assignment: CDR1 MGHRA and CDR2 YSYEKL. This CDR3 region has 16 residues. Trimming took 2 bases from V and 6 from J; bases not matched to a gene: 10. This chain uses TRBV4-1 with TRBJ2-5; 9 nucleotides agree with TRBD1. The TCR was taken from a human donor with chronic lymphocytic leukemia. The starting material was PBMCs, obtained before ibrutinib treatment. CDR3 sequence (DNA): TGCGCCAGCAGCCAACCGTCCGGACAGGGGTGGAAGACCCAGTACTTC. Encoded protein: CASSQPSGQGWKTQYF.